This paragraph reports one T cell receptor (beta chain). Unmatched junction bases numbered 2, after V lost 5 bases and J lost 5 bases. Germline CDR1 SEHNR, CDR2 FQNEAQ (reference sequence). The CDR3 length is 13 residues. Amplification used 60 Vbeta primers and 13 Jbeta primers. Sequencing was performed with immunoSEQ multiplex PCR; in TCRdb, only in-frame clones are kept and a portion is missing. This sample has tens of thousands of clones; less than 85% occur once, and the top ten carry around 5.3%. This entry belongs to a study of cytomegalovirus exposure and HLA in healthy donors. V gene TRBV7-9 combines with J gene TRBJ2-5; 10 bases fit TRBD1. This clonotype originated in a man younger than 45 in good health and CMV-seropositive. The sequenced sample was PBMCs. CDR3 nucleotide sequence: TGTGCCAGCAGCGGGACAGGGGTCGAGACCCAGTACTTC. This gives the protein CASSGTGVETQYF.